This record covers a single T cell receptor (beta chain). This clonotype was recorded a few times. No cognate antigen has been identified for it. Within one base of it there is no much larger clone, and no base qualities were kept. RNA was extracted with the RNeasy kit and 0.5 to 1 ug was reverse transcribed using random hexamers. The immunoSEQ multiplex PCR assay, covering 54 Vbeta and 13 Jbeta segments, was used to amplify TCR beta CDR3 regions. PCR amplification bias was corrected using a synthetic template baseline for primer optimization and computational correction. The authors' analysis ran thus. Only productive sequences were kept, with reads annotated to V, D and J genes according to IMGT and analyzed in immunoSEQ Analyzer. To calculate clonality, Shannon entropy was normalized by log2 of the number of productive unique sequences and then subtracted from one. Public and private clones were assessed among the 100 most prevalent clones of each patient and control. Clones were defined as Susac-specific if absent from the healthy and MS cohorts, from 1052 published viral clones and from other ImmuneACCESS disease sequences. The public reads were run again by TCRdb, first through fastp at Q25 and then through MiXCR, and only productive beta chains were kept. Entries that share a CDR3 protein sequence are merged under the most common genes and DNA. TCRdb assigned the V and J calls; the authors' analysis was not used. The sample profile shows around 140,000 distinct CDR3 sequences; around 85% of them were found once. The top ten constitute about 0.51% of the sample.

Peripheral blood CD8+ and CD4+ T cells from healthy donors, Susac syndrome patients and multiple sclerosis patients were profiled using high-throughput TCR beta sequencing. The multiple sclerosis controls were treatment-naive patients who had stable or active relapsing-remitting disease and met the revised McDonald criteria. CD8+ TEMRA cells were enriched by FACS, while bulk CD8+ and CD4+ T cells were purified by magnetic negative isolation. Blood was collected in EDTA tubes and processed within 24 hours, with PBMCs isolated through density gradient centrifugation. PBMCs intended for TCR sequencing were frozen in liquid nitrogen and were later thawed in a 37 degrees C water bath. The sorted or isolated CD4+, CD8+ and CD8+ TEMRA cells had a purity of 90% or higher. This sample was included in a study of CD8 T cells in Susac syndrome (dated by TCRdb to the late 2010s). Study-wide context: Whether CD8+ T cell activation and differentiation in Susac syndrome was antigen driven was tested using repertoire sequencing. The clonality of the CD8+ T cell repertoire was compared across approximately eleven healthy donors, around 14 Susac syndrome patients and roughly 16 multiple sclerosis patients.

Paper-wide results and their limitations: The study acknowledged that relatively few individuals were included in the TCR sequencing and HLA analysis.

V lost 2 bases and J lost 8 bases; the stretch between them is 7 bases long. Via the germline V gene, CDR1 is SGHDT and CDR2 YYEEEE. Counted from cysteine to phenylalanine, this CDR3 has 11 amino acids. Kept here is only the CDR3 DNA, which spans 33 bases and is read in frame from base 1. Here the chain combines TRBV5-6 and TRBJ1-1, and possibly TRBD1, on 5 matching bases. The source of this sequence is a human donor with multiple sclerosis. Sequencing input: CD8+ T cells from PBMCs. The DNA sequence reads TGTGCCAGCAGCTTTGGGGGAGAAGCTTTCTTT. Translated, this is CASSFGGEAFF.